This is a list of T cell receptor beta chains from one sample in a study of early T cells in non-severe SARS-CoV-2 infection. TCRdb called the 5' RACE reads again in MiXCR, with one record for every CDR3 protein. Among tens of thousands of distinct CDR3 sequences listed, around 6% were seen once. Sequencing used whole blood, obtained at baseline. All receptors derive from an adult who was a healthcare worker with PCR-confirmed SARS-CoV-2 infection or an uninfected control (not recorded which). The CDR3 runs from the conserved cysteine through the conserved F or W. The order of the fields is J gene, clone size, V gene, D gene, CDR3 protein, CDR3 DNA. The D gene is left open where the match is weak. Clone size is stated in some rows and not others, as once, few, many or a class when expanded.

>TRBJ2-1|NA|TRBV6-6|TRBD2
CASSVGDYPNYNEQFF
TGTGCCAGCAGTGTGGGGGACTATCCCAACTACAATGAGCAGTTCTTC
>TRBJ1-1|few|TRBV6-2/TRBV6-3|NA
CASSYRGSVAEAFF
TGTGCCAGCAGTTATCGGGGTTCTGTTGCTGAAGCTTTCTTT
>TRBJ2-7|NA|TRBV7-8|TRBD1
CASSLARGLREQYF
TGTGCCAGCAGCTTAGCCAGGGGGCTTCGCGAGCAGTACTTC
>TRBJ2-1|NA|TRBV5-8|NA
CASSLGQVSFYNEQFF
TGTGCCAGCAGCTTGGGTCAGGTTTCATTTTACAATGAGCAGTTCTTC
>TRBJ2-2|NA|TRBV4-1|NA
CASSLVGTNTGELFF
TGCGCCAGCAGCCTGGTTGGGACCAACACCGGGGAGCTGTTTTTT
>TRBJ2-7|NA|TRBV19|NA
CASSLREEQYF
TGTGCCAGTAGTCTGCGTGAAGAGCAGTACTTC
>TRBJ1-2|few|TRBV3-1|TRBD1
CASSQGTGDGYGYTF
TGTGCCAGCAGCCAAGGTACAGGGGACGGCTATGGCTACACCTTC
>TRBJ1-2|NA|TRBV6-1|NA
CASTPSVNYGYTF
TGTGCCAGCACCCCGTCAGTTAACTATGGCTACACCTTC
>TRBJ1-2|many|TRBV28|TRBD1
CASSFPSQGGNGYTF
TGTGCCAGCAGTTTTCCTTCACAGGGGGGGAATGGCTACACCTTC
>TRBJ2-7|many|TRBV5-6|NA
CASSLWDDYEQYF
TGTGCCAGCAGCTTGTGGGACGACTACGAGCAGTACTTC
>TRBJ2-5|NA|TRBV7-2|TRBD2
CASSLDAGGQETQYF
TGTGCCAGCAGCTTAGATGCGGGGGGCCAAGAGACCCAGTACTTC
>TRBJ2-7|many|TRBV20-1|TRBD2
CSATGTSYEQYF
TGCAGTGCTACCGGGACTAGCTACGAGCAGTACTTC
>TRBJ2-1|few|TRBV5-1|NA
CASSFGREKNEQFF
TGCGCCAGCAGCTTTGGACGGGAGAAAAATGAGCAGTTCTTC
>TRBJ2-3|many|TRBV24-1|TRBD1
CATSAPQGGQGPTDTQYF
TGTGCCACCAGTGCCCCCCAGGGGGGACAGGGACCCACAGATACGCAGTATTTT
>TRBJ2-2|NA|TRBV12-3/TRBV12-4|NA
CASRATVSGELFF
TGTGCCAGCAGAGCAACAGTGTCCGGGGAGCTGTTTTTT
>TRBJ2-3|many|TRBV7-3|TRBD2
CASSPSGESGDTQYF
TGTGCCAGCAGCCCTAGCGGGGAGAGCGGGGATACGCAGTATTTT